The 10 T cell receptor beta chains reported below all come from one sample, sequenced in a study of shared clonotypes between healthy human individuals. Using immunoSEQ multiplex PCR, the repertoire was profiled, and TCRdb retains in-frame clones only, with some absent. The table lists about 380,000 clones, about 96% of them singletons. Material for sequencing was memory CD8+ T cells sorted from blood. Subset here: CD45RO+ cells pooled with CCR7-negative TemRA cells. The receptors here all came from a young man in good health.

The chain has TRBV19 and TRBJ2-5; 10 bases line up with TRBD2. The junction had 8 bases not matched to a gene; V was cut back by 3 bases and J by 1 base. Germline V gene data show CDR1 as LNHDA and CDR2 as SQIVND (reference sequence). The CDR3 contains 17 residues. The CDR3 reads CASSMLASGSAQETQYF. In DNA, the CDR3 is TGTGCCAGTAGTATGTTGGCTAGCGGGAGTGCCCAAGAGACCCAGTACTTC.

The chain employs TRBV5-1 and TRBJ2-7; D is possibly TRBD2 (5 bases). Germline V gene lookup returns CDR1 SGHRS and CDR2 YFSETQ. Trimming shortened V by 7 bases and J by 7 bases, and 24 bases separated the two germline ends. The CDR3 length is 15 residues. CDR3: CASSDPSAEGREQYF. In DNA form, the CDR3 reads TGCGCCAGCTCCGACCCATCTGCCGAGGGTCGGGAGCAGTACTTC.

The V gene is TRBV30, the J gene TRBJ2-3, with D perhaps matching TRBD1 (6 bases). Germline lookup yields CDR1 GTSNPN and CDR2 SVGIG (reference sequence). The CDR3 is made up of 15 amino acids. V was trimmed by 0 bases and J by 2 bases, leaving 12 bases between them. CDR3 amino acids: CAWSVGQGFTDTQYF. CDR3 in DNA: TGTGCCTGGAGTGTAGGCCAGGGGTTCACAGATACGCAGTATTTT.

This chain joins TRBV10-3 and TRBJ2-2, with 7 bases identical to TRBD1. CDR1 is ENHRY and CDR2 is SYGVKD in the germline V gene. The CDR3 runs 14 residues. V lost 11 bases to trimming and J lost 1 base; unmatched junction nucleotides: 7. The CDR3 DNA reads TGTGCCTCAACGAGACAGGGGAACACCGGGGAGCTGTTTTTT. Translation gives CASTRQGNTGELFF.

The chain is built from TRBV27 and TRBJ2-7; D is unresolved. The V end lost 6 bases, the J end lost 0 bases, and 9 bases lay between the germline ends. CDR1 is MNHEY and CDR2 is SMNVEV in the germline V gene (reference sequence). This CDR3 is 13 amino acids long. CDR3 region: CASSRTASYEQYF. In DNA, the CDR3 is TGTGCCAGCAGCCGGACGGCCTCCTACGAGCAGTACTTC.

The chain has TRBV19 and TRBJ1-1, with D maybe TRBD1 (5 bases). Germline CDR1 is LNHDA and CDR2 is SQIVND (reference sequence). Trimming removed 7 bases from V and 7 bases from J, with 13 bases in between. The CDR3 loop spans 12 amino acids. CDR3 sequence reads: CASTYGTFEAFF. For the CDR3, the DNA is TGTGCCAGTACCTACGGGACCTTTGAAGCTTTCTTT.

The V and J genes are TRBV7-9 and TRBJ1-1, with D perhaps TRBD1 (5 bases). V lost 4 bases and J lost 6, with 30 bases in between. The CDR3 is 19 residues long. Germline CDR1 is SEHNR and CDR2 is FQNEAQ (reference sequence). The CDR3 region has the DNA TGTGCCAGCAGCTACCAAAACTTTCGGGACCCCTGGATGAAGGCTGAAGCTTTCTTT. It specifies CASSYQNFRDPWMKAEAFF.

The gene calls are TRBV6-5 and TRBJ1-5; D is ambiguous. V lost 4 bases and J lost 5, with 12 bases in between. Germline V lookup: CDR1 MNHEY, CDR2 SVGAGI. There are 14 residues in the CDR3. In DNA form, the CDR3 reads TGTGCCAGCAGTTCGTTCGTCGGGGATCAGCCCCAGCATTTT. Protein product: CASSSFVGDQPQHF.

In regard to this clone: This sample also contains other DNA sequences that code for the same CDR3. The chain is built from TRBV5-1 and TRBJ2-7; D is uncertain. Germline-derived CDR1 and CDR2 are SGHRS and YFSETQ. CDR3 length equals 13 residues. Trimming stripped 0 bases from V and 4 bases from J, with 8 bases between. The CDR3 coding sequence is TGCGCCAGCAGCTTGGTCCAAGGGTACGAGCAGTACTTC. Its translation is CASSLVQGYEQYF.

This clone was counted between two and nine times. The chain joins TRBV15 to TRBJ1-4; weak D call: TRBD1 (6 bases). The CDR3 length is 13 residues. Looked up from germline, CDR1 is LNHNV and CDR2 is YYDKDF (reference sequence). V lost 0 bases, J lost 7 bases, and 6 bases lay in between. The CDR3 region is CATSRDRGEKLFF. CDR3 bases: TGTGCCACCAGCAGAGACAGGGGTGAAAAACTGTTTTTT. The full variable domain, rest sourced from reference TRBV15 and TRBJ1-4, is DAMVIQNPRYQVTQFGKPVTLSCSQTLNHNVMYWYQQKSSQAPKLLFHYYDKDFNNEADTPDNFQSRRPNTSFCFLDIRSPGLGDTAMYLCATSRDRGEKLFFGSGTQLSVL.